Each of the 6 T cell receptor beta chains below was sequenced from the same sample in a study of OX40 agonist ivuxolimab in advanced cancers. Library preparation was by the immunoSEQ multiplex PCR assay. The source is immuneACCESS, and TCRdb retained only in-frame sequences with V and J called. Part of the clones is not carried over; for the studies checked, unresolved V genes explain less than half of this, and the remainder is unexplained. Within this sample are 70,000 to 95,000 clones, with about 89% of them counted one time only. The ten largest clonotypes hold over 10% of the sample. The material sequenced was CD4+ or CD8+ T cells sorted from blood, taken in a trial of the OX40 agonist ivuxolimab. All receptors come from an adult with an advanced solid tumor such as melanoma, head and neck, liver or kidney cancer.

The V and J genes are TRBV29-1 and TRBJ2-3, with 12 bases that match TRBD2. V dropped 7 bases and J dropped 5; count of bases not matched to a gene: 10. This CDR3 region has 15 residues. CDR1 is SQVTM, CDR2 ANQGSEA, per germline. CDR3 residues: CSAARLAGVEDTQYF. The CDR3 bases are TGCAGCGCCGCCAGACTAGCGGGAGTTGAAGATACGCAGTATTTT.

The gene calls are TRBV19 and TRBJ2-7; TRBD1 aligns across 7 bases. V shed 6 bases and J 2 bases; nucleotides not matched to a gene: 7. Germline CDR1 and CDR2: LNHDA and SQIVND (reference sequence). This CDR3 spans 14 amino acids. The CDR3 spells CASSETGEPYEQYF. The CDR3 DNA reads TGTGCCAGTAGCGAAACAGGGGAGCCCTACGAGCAGTACTTC.

The chain recombines TRBV13 with TRBJ1-2; 8 positions match TRBD1. This CDR3 has 14 residues. V lost 0 bases to trimming and J lost 8 bases; unmatched junction nucleotides: 5. Germline V gene sequence: CDR1 PRHDT, CDR2 FYEKMQ (reference sequence). CDR3 nucleotide sequence: TGTGCCAGCAGCTTAGGGGACAGGGCACGGGGCTACACCTTC. Its translation: CASSLGDRARGYTF.

This clone appeared once. This CDR3 reads CASRQGVDEQYF. DNA for the CDR3: TGTGCCAGCAGACAGGGAGTCGACGAGCAGTACTTC. The genes are TRBV7-9 and TRBJ2-7; possible D gene TRBD1, 6 bases. The CDR3 is 12 residues long. Trimming removed 6 bases from V and 5 bases from J, with 11 bases in between. Germline CDR1 and CDR2: SEHNR and FQNEAQ (reference sequence).

DNA of the CDR3: TGTGCCAGCAGTACACCCCGGATTCAGTACTTC. Residues: CASSTPRIQYF. This chain joins TRBV11-2 and TRBJ2-4; D uncertain. The V gene lost 6 bases and the J gene lost 10 bases, with 10 bases spanning the gap. The germline V gene encodes CDR1 SGHAT and CDR2 FQNNGV. This CDR3 has 11 amino acids.

The chain uses TRBV5-1 and TRBJ2-1; D not certain. This CDR3 is 11 amino acids long. Deletions cut 0 bases from V and 9 bases from J, with 4 bases between. CDR1 is SGHRS, CDR2 YFSETQ, per germline. CDR3 protein: CASSLGTEQFF. The CDR3 nucleotides are TGCGCCAGCAGCTTGGGGACTGAGCAGTTCTTC.